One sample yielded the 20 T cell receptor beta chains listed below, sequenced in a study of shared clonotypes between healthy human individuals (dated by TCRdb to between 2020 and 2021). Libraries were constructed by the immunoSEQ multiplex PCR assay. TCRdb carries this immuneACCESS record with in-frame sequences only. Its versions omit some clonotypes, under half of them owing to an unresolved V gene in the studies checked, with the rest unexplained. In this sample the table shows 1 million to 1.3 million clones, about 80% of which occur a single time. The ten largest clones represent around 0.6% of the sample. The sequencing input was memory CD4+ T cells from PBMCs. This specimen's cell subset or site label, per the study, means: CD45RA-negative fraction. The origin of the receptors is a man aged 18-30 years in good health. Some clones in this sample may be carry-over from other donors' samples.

The CDR3 DNA reads as TGTGCCAGCAGCGCTATGGGTCTAGCGGGAGCCTACGAGCAGTACTTC. Residues: CASSAMGLAGAYEQYF. The chain links TRBV5-6 to TRBJ2-7; 10 bases match TRBD2. This CDR3 comprises 16 residues. V shed 4 bases, J shed 2 bases, and the junction held 9 bases outside the gene matches. Germline-derived CDR1 and CDR2 are SGHDT and YYEEEE.

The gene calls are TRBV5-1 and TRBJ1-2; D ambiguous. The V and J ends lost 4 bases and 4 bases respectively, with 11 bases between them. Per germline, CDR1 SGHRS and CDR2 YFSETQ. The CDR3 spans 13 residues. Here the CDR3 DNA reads TGCGCCAGCAGCCATCCGGTTATCTATGGCTACACCTTC. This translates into CASSHPVIYGYTF.

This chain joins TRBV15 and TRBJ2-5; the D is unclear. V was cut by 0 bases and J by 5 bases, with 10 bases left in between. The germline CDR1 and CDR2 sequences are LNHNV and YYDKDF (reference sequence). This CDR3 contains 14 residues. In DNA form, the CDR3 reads TGTGCCACCAGCAGAGATGGGGTGAGGGAGACCCAGTACTTC. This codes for CATSRDGVRETQYF. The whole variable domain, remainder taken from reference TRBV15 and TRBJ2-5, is DAMVIQNPRYQVTQFGKPVTLSCSQTLNHNVMYWYQQKSSQAPKLLFHYYDKDFNNEADTPDNFQSRRPNTSFCFLDIRSPGLGDTAMYLCATSRDGVRETQYFGPGTRLLVL.

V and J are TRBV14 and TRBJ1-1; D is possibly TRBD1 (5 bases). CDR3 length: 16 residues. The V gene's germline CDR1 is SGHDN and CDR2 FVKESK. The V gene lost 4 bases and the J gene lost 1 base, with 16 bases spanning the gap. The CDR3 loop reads CASSPRRGRGNTEAFF. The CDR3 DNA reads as TGTGCCAGCAGCCCCAGGCGGGGTAGGGGGAACACTGAAGCTTTCTTT.

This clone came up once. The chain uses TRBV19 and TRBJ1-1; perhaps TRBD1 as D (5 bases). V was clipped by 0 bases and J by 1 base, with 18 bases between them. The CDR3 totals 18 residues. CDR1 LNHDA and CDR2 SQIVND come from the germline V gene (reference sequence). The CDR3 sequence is CASSIDWPPGRRNTEAFF. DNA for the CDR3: TGTGCCAGTAGTATAGATTGGCCCCCAGGGAGGCGGAACACTGAAGCTTTCTTT.

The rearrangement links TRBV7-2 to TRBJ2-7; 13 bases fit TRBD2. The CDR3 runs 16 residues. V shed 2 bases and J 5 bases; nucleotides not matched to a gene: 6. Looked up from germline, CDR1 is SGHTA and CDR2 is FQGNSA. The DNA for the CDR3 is TGTGCCAGCAGCTTATCGCCGGGACTAGCGGGACACGAGCAGTACTTC. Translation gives CASSLSPGLAGHEQYF.

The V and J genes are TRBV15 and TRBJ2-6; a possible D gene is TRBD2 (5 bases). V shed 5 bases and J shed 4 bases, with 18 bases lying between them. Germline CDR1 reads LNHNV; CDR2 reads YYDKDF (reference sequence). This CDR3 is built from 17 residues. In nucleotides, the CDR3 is TGTGCCACCAGCGTCAGTTCCGGGGTTGCCGGGGCCAACGTCCTGACTTTC. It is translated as CATSVSSGVAGANVLTF.

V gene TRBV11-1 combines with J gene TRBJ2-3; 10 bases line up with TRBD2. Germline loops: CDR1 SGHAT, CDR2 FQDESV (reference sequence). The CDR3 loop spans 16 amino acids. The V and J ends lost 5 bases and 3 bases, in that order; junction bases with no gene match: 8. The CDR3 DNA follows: TGTGCCAGCAGCGCCGCTAGCGGGAGCGCAACAGATACGCAGTATTTT. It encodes CASSAASGSATDTQYF. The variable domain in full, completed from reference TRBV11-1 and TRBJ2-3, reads EAEVAQSPRYKITEKSQAVAFWCDPISGHATLYWYRQILGQGPELLVQFQDESVVDDSQLPKDRFSAERLKGVDSTLKIQPAELGDSAMYLCASSAASGSATDTQYFGPGTRLTVL.

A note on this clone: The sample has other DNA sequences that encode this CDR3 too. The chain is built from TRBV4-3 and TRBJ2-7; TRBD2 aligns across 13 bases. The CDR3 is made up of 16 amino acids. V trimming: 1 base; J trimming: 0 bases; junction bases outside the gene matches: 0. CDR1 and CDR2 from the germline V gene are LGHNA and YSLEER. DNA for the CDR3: TGCGCCAGCAGCCAAGGGACTAGCGGGAGCTCCTACGAGCAGTACTTC. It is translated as CASSQGTSGSSYEQYF.

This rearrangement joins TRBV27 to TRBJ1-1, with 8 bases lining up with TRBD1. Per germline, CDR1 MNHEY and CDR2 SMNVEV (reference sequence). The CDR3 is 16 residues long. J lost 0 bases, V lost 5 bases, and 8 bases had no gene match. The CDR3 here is CASSPRTGFMNTEAFF. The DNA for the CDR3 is TGTGCCAGCAGTCCCCGGACAGGGTTCATGAACACTGAAGCTTTCTTT.

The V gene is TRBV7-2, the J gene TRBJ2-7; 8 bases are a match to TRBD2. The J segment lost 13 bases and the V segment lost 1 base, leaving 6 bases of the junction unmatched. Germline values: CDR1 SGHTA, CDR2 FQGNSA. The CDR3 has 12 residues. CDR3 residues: CASSLEGTSLYF. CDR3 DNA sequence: TGTGCCAGCAGCTTAGAGGGGACTAGTTTATACTTC.

CDR3 in amino acids: CASSLTPADRDYGYTF. The CDR3 DNA follows: TGCGCCAGCAGTCTTACTCCGGCGGACAGGGACTATGGCTACACCTTC. The chain has TRBV4-1 and TRBJ1-2, with 8 bases aligning to TRBD1. This CDR3 comprises 16 residues. CDR1 and CDR2 (germline): MGHRA, YSYEKL. With 6 bases clipped from V and 3 bases from J, the junction kept 12 bases outside the gene matches.

In nucleotides, the CDR3 is TGCGCCAGCAGTCCTGGAGGGGCCCACTCCTACGAGCAGTACTTC. It encodes CASSPGGAHSYEQYF. The genes are TRBV5-1 and TRBJ2-7; a weak D match, TRBD2 (6 bases). CDR1 is SGHRS, CDR2 YFSETQ, per germline. V was shortened by 5 bases and J by 0 bases, with 15 bases between the two germline ends. The CDR3 consists of 15 residues. Filled out from reference TRBV5-1 and TRBJ2-7, the complete variable domain reads KAGVTQTPRYLIKTRGQQVTLSCSPISGHRSVSWYQQTPGQGLQFLFEYFSETQRNKGNFPGRFSGRQFSNSRSEMNVSTLELGDSALYLCASSPGGAHSYEQYFGPGTRLTVT.

The CDR3 loop is CASSVQQNQPQHF. CDR3 sequence (DNA): TGTGCCAGCAGTGTTCAGCAAAATCAGCCCCAGCATTTT. The rearrangement links TRBV28 to TRBJ1-5; D unresolved. The CDR3 has 13 amino acids. Between the trimmed V and J ends, which lost 5 bases and 4 bases, there was a span of 9 bases. CDR1 and CDR2 from the germline V gene are MDHEN and SYDVKM.

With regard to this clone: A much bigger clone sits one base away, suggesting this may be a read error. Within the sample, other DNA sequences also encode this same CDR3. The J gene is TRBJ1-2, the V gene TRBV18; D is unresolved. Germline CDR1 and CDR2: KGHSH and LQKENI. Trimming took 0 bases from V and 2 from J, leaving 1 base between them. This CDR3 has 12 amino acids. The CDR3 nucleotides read TGTGCCAGCTCACCACCAAACTATGGCTACACCTTC. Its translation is CASSPPNYGYTF.

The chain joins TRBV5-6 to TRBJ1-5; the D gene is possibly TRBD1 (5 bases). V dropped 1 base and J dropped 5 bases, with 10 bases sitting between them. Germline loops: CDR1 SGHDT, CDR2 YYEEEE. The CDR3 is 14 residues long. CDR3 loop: CASSLWGPDQPQHF. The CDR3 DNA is TGTGCCAGCAGCTTGTGGGGCCCCGATCAGCCCCAGCATTTT.

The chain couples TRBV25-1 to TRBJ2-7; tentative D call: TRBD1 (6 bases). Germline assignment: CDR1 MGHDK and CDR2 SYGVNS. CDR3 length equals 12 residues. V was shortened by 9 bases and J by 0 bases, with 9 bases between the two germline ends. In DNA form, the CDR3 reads TGTGCCAGTAGGGACAACTCCTACGAGCAGTACTTC. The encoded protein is CASRDNSYEQYF.

CDR3 protein: CSAFYGTDTQYF. DNA of the CDR3: TGCAGCGCCTTCTACGGAACAGATACGCAGTATTTT. V usage is TRBV29-1 and J usage is TRBJ2-3; D unclear. Germline CDR1 reads SQVTM; CDR2 reads ANQGSEA. The V and J ends lost 7 bases and 3 bases respectively, with 11 bases between them. The CDR3 totals 12 residues.

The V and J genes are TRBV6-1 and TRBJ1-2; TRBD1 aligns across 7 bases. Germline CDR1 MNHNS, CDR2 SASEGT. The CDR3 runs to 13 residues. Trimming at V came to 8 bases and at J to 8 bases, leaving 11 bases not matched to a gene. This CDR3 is CASGSRTGGGYTF. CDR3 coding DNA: TGTGCCAGCGGCTCTAGGACAGGAGGCGGCTACACCTTC.

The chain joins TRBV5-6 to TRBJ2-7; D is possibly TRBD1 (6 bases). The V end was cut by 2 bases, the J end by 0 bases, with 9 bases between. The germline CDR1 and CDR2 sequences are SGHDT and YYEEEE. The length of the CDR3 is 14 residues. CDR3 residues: CASSFDRHSYEQYF. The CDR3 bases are TGTGCCAGCAGCTTCGACAGGCACTCCTACGAGCAGTACTTC. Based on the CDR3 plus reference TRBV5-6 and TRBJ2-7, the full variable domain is DAGVTQSPTHLIKTRGQQVTLRCSPKSGHDTVSWYQQALGQGPQFIFQYYEEEERQRGNFPDRFSGHQFPNYSSELNVNALLLGDSALYLCASSFDRHSYEQYFGPGTRLTVT.